This TCR beta chain appears in the sequencing data of a study of beta chain features in type 1 diabetes. Germline CDR1 reads SGHDT; CDR2 reads YYEEEE. This CDR3 contains 12 residues. Trimming shortened V by 1 base and J by 14 bases, and 10 bases separated the two germline ends. Comment on this clone: Its antigen is still unknown.

Reverse transcription of all isolated RNA meant that expressed TCRB transcripts were sequenced. Assay used: immunoSEQ multiplex PCR; TCRdb lists only in-frame clones, some missing. The sample holds over 300,000 clones, over 7% seen once. Regarding the study as a whole: When Type 1 diabetes patients were examined, their TCRB CDR3s proved moderately but significantly shorter in all four CD4+ subsets.

This sequence joins TRBV5-6 and TRBJ1-6; D is possibly TRBD1 (5 bases). This sequence originates from a man in his thirties or forties with type 1 diabetes. Sequencing used central memory CD4+ T cells from blood. This CDR3 is CASSLQGLALHF. CDR3 coding DNA: TGTGCCAGCAGCTTGCAGGGATTGGCCCTCCACTTT.